This TCR beta chain is from a study of identical twins. Study-wide findings and caveats: While abundant cord blood beta clonotypes carried fewer insertions, memory repertoires showed no such pattern.

V was pared by 2 bases and J by 7 bases, with 6 bases of the junction left unmatched. This CDR3 contains 14 residues. Germline V gene lookup returns CDR1 MNHEY and CDR2 SVGAGI. TCRdb re-derived calls from the 5' RACE reads in MiXCR, one entry per CDR3 protein. The sample yields some 560,000 distinct CDR3 sequences, 9% to 10% seen once. Notes on this clonotype: Antigen unknown.

Only healthy Caucasians were included as donors. A further study also used this sample, focusing on yellow fever vaccine responses in identical twins. That publication notes: Reports say the vaccine T cell response in twins looked partly convergent and partly personalized.

The gene calls are TRBV6-5 and TRBJ2-7, with TRBD2 matching over 9 bases. The TCR sequence derives from a woman younger than 35 in good health. Sequencing was performed on PBMCs. Here the CDR3 DNA reads TGTGCCAGCAGTTACGCGGGAGGGCCGGGGGAGCAGTACTTC. Its translation is CASSYAGGPGEQYF.